Below are 27 T cell receptor beta chains sequenced from a single sample in a study of response to subunit inactivated influenza vaccine. TCRdb reprocessed the RT-PCR reads via MiXCR and lists one record per CDR3 protein. The repertoire holds 550,000 to 600,000 distinct CDR3 sequences, with 12% as singletons. Here the sequenced sample was PBMCs from blood, taken on the day of vaccination. All receptors derive from a man in his fifties who received an inactivated influenza vaccine.

The sample holds one count of this clonotype. One base away lies a much larger clone, so this may be a sequencing read error. The chain carries TRBV28 and TRBJ2-1, with 13 bases lining up with TRBD2. Germline values: CDR1 MDHEN, CDR2 SYDVKM. The CDR3 totals 16 residues. The CDR3 is CAISPWTSGGHNEQFF. For the CDR3, the DNA is TGTGCCATCAGTCCCTGGACTAGCGGGGGACACAATGAGCAGTTCTTC. The complete variable domain, with remaining parts taken from reference TRBV28 and TRBJ2-1, reads DVKVTQSSRYLVKRTGEKVFLECVQDMDHENMFWYRQDPGLGLRLIYFSYDVKMKEKGDIPEGYSVSREKKERFSLILESASTNQTSMYLCAISPWTSGGHNEQFFGPGTRLTVL.

This clonotype occurred once. V is TRBV29-1 and J is TRBJ2-7; D remains unclear. V lost 1 base and J lost 6, with 13 bases in between. Germline V lookup: CDR1 SQVTM, CDR2 ANQGSEA. The CDR3 totals 13 residues. The CDR3: CSVEVRGSFEQYF. The DNA for the CDR3 is TGCAGCGTTGAAGTTCGCGGCAGCTTCGAGCAGTACTTC.

This clonotype was seen repeatedly, ten times or more. The V call is TRBV18, the J call TRBJ2-3, with 8 bases that match TRBD1. The junction had 4 bases not matched to a gene; V was cut back by 5 bases and J by 0 bases. Germline V lookup: CDR1 KGHSH, CDR2 LQKENI. This CDR3 is 15 amino acids long. The CDR3, as DNA: TGTGCCAGCTCAGGGACAGGAGCTAGCACAGATACGCAGTATTTT. It specifies CASSGTGASTDTQYF.

This clonotype occurred a few times. The rearrangement links TRBV7-2 to TRBJ2-3; TRBD2 matches 8 bases. The trim removed 5 bases at V and 4 bases at J, leaving 8 bases unmatched. Germline CDR1 SGHTA, CDR2 FQGNSA. The CDR3 length is 15 residues. CDR3 in DNA: TGTGCCAGCAGCACCGTAGGAGCGGGAGCAGATACGCAGTATTTT. This gives the protein CASSTVGAGADTQYF.

The rearrangement joins TRBV12-3 or TRBV12-4 to TRBJ2-1; 8 bases agree with TRBD2. With 2 bases clipped from V and 9 bases from J, the junction kept 9 bases outside the gene matches. This CDR3 has 15 amino acids. The CDR3 coding sequence is TGTGCCAGCAGTTTACCTTGGGCGGCGGGAGGTGAGCAGTTCTTC. Protein product: CASSLPWAAGGEQFF.

This clonotype was observed at least ten times. J is TRBJ2-7 and V is TRBV28; 14 nucleotides align to TRBD2. V was pared by 3 bases and J by 2 bases, with 18 bases of the junction left unmatched. CDR1 and CDR2 (germline): MDHEN, SYDVKM. The CDR3 is 21 amino acids. CDR3 in DNA: TGTGCCAGCAGTTTTCCCTCACGGGACAGCGAGGGACTAGCGGGAGCCTACGAGCAGTACTTC. The encoded protein is CASSFPSRDSEGLAGAYEQYF.

The chain employs TRBV10-3 and TRBJ2-3; the D is unclear. Trimming pared 5 bases from V and 6 bases from J, leaving 9 bases between. CDR1 and CDR2 (germline): ENHRY, SYGVKD. CDR3 length: 12 residues. In DNA form, the CDR3 reads TGTGCCATCAGTCCTGAAGAGGATACGCAGTATTTT. Encoded protein: CAISPEEDTQYF.

V is TRBV4-3 and J is TRBJ1-1; D gene ambiguous. Germline CDR1 and CDR2: LGHNA and YSLEER. This CDR3 spans 15 amino acids. V shed 1 base and J shed 4 bases, with 13 bases lying between them. As DNA, the CDR3 is TGCGCCAGCAGCCAAGCTTTTCCGGAGGGCACTGAAGCTTTCTTT. Its protein product is CASSQAFPEGTEAFF.

This clonotype was found many times. The chain employs TRBV12-3 or TRBV12-4 and TRBJ2-4; D assignment may be TRBD1 or TRBD2 (5 bases each). The length of the CDR3 is 13 residues. The CDR3 DNA reads TGTGCTTCGAGGGGATGGGCCAAAAACATTCAGTACTTC. Translated, it gives CASRGWAKNIQYF.

This clonotype has a handful of counts. The rearrangement uses TRBV18 and TRBJ1-5; D unclear. V was cut by 4 bases and J by 9 bases, with 13 bases left in between. Germline V gene lookup returns CDR1 KGHSH and CDR2 LQKENI. This CDR3 region has 13 residues. The DNA of the CDR3 is TGTGCCAGCTCACAACGGGCAGTCCTGCCCCAGCATTTT. Protein product: CASSQRAVLPQHF.

The chain links TRBV29-1 to TRBJ2-7; a weak D match, TRBD1 (5 bases). The length of the CDR3 is 12 residues. Deletions cut 6 bases from V and 0 bases from J, with 9 bases between. The germline V gene has CDR1 SQVTM and CDR2 ANQGSEA. The CDR3 region has the DNA TGCAGCGTACAGGACGACTCCTACGAGCAGTACTTC. Translation: CSVQDDSYEQYF.

The CDR3 is CAFSGVPDAQYF. The CDR3 nucleotides read TGTGCCTTCTCCGGGGTCCCTGACGCGCAGTACTTC. The rearrangement joins TRBV30 to TRBJ2-7; tentatively, D is TRBD2 (5 bases). The CDR3 is 12 residues long. Germline loops: CDR1 GTSNPN, CDR2 SVGIG (reference sequence). V was cut by 7 bases and J by 9 bases, with 19 bases left in between.

This clonotype has a count of ten or more. The V and J genes are TRBV4-3 and TRBJ2-1; 11 nucleotides line up with TRBD1. J was trimmed by 6 bases and V by 0 bases; bases with no gene match: 4. Germline lookup yields CDR1 LGHNA and CDR2 YSLEER. The CDR3 loop spans 16 amino acids. CDR3 region: CASSQDTGQGGNEQFF. For the CDR3, the DNA is TGCGCCAGCAGCCAAGATACGGGACAGGGGGGCAATGAGCAGTTCTTC.

In this sample, this clonotype turned up a few times. The chain combines TRBV20-1 with TRBJ2-7; perhaps TRBD2 as D (5 bases). V was cut by 0 bases and J by 2 bases, with 26 bases left in between. CDR1 DFQATT and CDR2 SNEGSKA come from the germline V gene (reference sequence). CDR3 length equals 19 residues. The CDR3 protein is CSARDFIASGSNTAYEQYF. CDR3 nucleotides: TGCAGTGCTAGAGATTTTATAGCGAGCGGTTCAAATACAGCCTACGAGCAGTACTTC.

Only a few counts were recorded for this clonotype. V usage is TRBV9 and J usage is TRBJ2-5; 9 positions match TRBD1. The CDR3 runs to 14 residues. The germline CDR1 and CDR2 sequences are SGDLS and YYNGEE. V lost 1 base and J lost 4; bases outside the gene matches: 2. The CDR3 nucleotides read TGTGCCAGCAGCGTAATGGACAGGGGAGAGACCCAGTACTTC. Its translation: CASSVMDRGETQYF.

The rearrangement joins TRBV20-1 to TRBJ1-5; D not certain. CDR1 and CDR2 from the germline V gene are DFQATT and SNEGSKA (reference sequence). The CDR3 has 13 amino acids. V lost 3 bases to trimming and J lost 3 bases, with 9 bases between them. Here the CDR3 reads CSARGGNNQPQHF. In nucleotides, the CDR3 is TGCAGTGCTAGGGGAGGGAACAATCAGCCCCAGCATTTT.

V and J are TRBV28 and TRBJ2-6; D unresolved. The CDR3 sequence is 12 residues long. Looked up from germline, CDR1 is MDHEN and CDR2 is SYDVKM. V was trimmed by 6 bases and J by 4 bases, leaving 4 bases between them. As DNA, the CDR3 is TGTGCCAGCAGCTACGGGGCCAACGTCCTGACTTTC. It encodes CASSYGANVLTF.

At least ten counts were recorded for this clonotype. The chain carries TRBV2 and TRBJ1-2; TRBD1 might be the D (6 bases). The V end lost 6 bases, the J end lost 4 bases, and 15 bases lay between the germline ends. Germline assignment: CDR1 SNHLY and CDR2 FYNNEI. CDR3 length: 14 residues. CDR3 nucleotide sequence: TGTGCCAGCAGGGCCCGGGACATACCCTATGGCTACACCTTC. Its translation: CASRARDIPYGYTF.

This clonotype turned up a few times. The V gene is TRBV5-1, the J gene TRBJ1-2, with TRBD1 matching 8 bases. Per germline, CDR1 SGHRS and CDR2 YFSETQ. V gave up 3 bases and J gave up 11 bases; unmatched junction bases: 12. The CDR3 consists of 14 residues. CDR3 sequence: CASSSERQGPRYTF. As DNA, the CDR3 is TGCGCCAGCAGCTCGGAGAGACAGGGGCCGCGGTACACCTTC. The full variable domain, with the rest looked up from reference TRBV5-1 and TRBJ1-2, is KAGVTQTPRYLIKTRGQQVTLSCSPISGHRSVSWYQQTPGQGLQFLFEYFSETQRNKGNFPGRFSGRQFSNSRSEMNVSTLELGDSALYLCASSSERQGPRYTFGSGTRLTVV.

This clonotype was observed at least ten times. Here the CDR3 reads CASSSQMGAFF. As DNA, the CDR3 is TGTGCCAGCAGTTCCCAAATGGGAGCTTTCTTT. The V gene is TRBV6-5, the J gene TRBJ1-1; D not resolved. The CDR3 has 11 residues. The ends were cut back, 4 bases at V and 10 bases at J, with 10 bases in the middle. CDR1 and CDR2 from the germline V gene are MNHEY and SVGAGI.

The V gene is TRBV5-1, the J gene TRBJ2-7; D is unresolved. Trimming left V 2 bases short and J 2 bases short, with 11 bases between. CDR1 and CDR2 from the germline V gene are SGHRS and YFSETQ. This CDR3 region has 14 residues. The CDR3 DNA follows: TGCGCCAGCAGCTTATCTGGGGTAGCCTACGAGCAGTACTTC. Protein: CASSLSGVAYEQYF.

V is TRBV7-9 and J is TRBJ2-5; 7 nucleotides line up with TRBD1. The germline V gene has CDR1 SEHNR and CDR2 FQNEAQ (reference sequence). The CDR3 runs 15 residues. The V gene end was trimmed by 4 bases and the J gene end by 2 bases; junction bases not matched to a gene: 7. The CDR3 sequence: CASSYPPGQQETQYF. For the CDR3, the DNA is TGTGCCAGCAGCTACCCACCGGGACAGCAAGAGACCCAGTACTTC.

In its sample, this clonotype was seen a few times. V gene TRBV27 combines with J gene TRBJ2-7, with D possibly being TRBD1 (6 bases). Germline loops: CDR1 MNHEY, CDR2 SMNVEV (reference sequence). The ends were cut back, 6 bases at V and 3 bases at J, with 12 bases in the middle. There are 13 residues in the CDR3. The CDR3 is CASSRTTGYEQYF. CDR3 bases: TGTGCCAGCAGCCGAACGACAGGCTACGAGCAGTACTTC.

This clonotype was seen many times. The chain combines TRBV6-2 or TRBV6-3 with TRBJ2-3; TRBD1 agrees at 7 bases. The CDR3 sequence is 15 residues long. Germline V CDR1 and CDR2: MNHEY, SVGEGT. V lost 5 bases and J lost 0; bases outside the gene matches: 5. CDR3 coding DNA: TGTGCCAGCAGTCACCGGGACAGAAGCACAGATACGCAGTATTTT. As protein: CASSHRDRSTDTQYF.

This clonotype occurred once. The junction does not match germline at one end; this may be a read error. The chain employs TRBV3-1 and TRBJ2-3, with TRBD2 matching over 8 bases. In germline, CDR1 is LGHDT, CDR2 YNNKEL (reference sequence). The CDR3 is 15 residues long. The CDR3 is CATSQTRLASDTQYF. The CDR3 DNA is TGTGCCACCAGCCAAACGCGACTAGCGTCAGATACGCAGTATTTT.

This clonotype occurred a few times. The J gene is TRBJ2-1, the V gene TRBV7-3, with 9 bases lining up with TRBD2. With V trimmed by 5 bases and J by 6 bases, 8 bases remained unmatched. There are 15 residues in the CDR3. Germline V gene lookup returns CDR1 SGHTA and CDR2 FQGTGA. CDR3 nucleotides: TGTGCCAGCAGCCAGACTAGCGGCGGCCCCAATGAGCAGTTCTTC. Translation: CASSQTSGGPNEQFF.

V and J are TRBV5-6 and TRBJ2-5; D remains ambiguous. Germline V gives CDR1 SGHDT, CDR2 YYEEEE. This CDR3 comprises 13 residues. Deletions cut 2 bases from V and 5 bases from J, with 10 bases between. The CDR3 spells CASSFHLVETQYF. CDR3 bases: TGTGCCAGCAGCTTTCATTTGGTGGAGACCCAGTACTTC.